These T cell receptor beta chains were read from a single sample in a study of T cells in Graves' hyperthyroidism and ophthalmopathy. TCRdb analysed the multiplex PCR reads with MiXCR anew, one entry per CDR3 protein. Of more than 550,000 distinct CDR3 sequences in the sample, 45% are singletons; the top ten hold 7% to 7.5%. The sequenced material came from peripheral blood or thyroid tissue (not recorded which). These receptors were taken from an adult man with Graves' disease, either hyperthyroidism or ophthalmopathy (not recorded which). CDR3s include the opening cysteine and the closing phenylalanine or tryptophan. D genes are given only for firm matches. The size of a clone is reported for some rows only, either as once, few or many, or as a class for expanded clones.

CDR3 DNA	CDR3 protein	V gene	J gene	D gene	clone size
TGCAGTGCAGGACCTCAGGGGGCGCGGAAAGAGACCCAGTACTTC	CSAGPQGARKETQYF	TRBV20-1	TRBJ2-5	TRBD1	few
TGTGCCAGCAGTGAGGCAGGGAAGACTCAGTACTTC	CASSEAGKTQYF	TRBV2	TRBJ2-5	.	.
TGTGCCACCAGTGACAAGACAGGGAATGGCTACACCTTC	CATSDKTGNGYTF	TRBV24-1	TRBJ1-2	TRBD1	.
TGCGCCAGCAGCCAAGAAGAGATGAGGACTAAAGAGACCCAGTACTTC	CASSQEEMRTKETQYF	TRBV4-1	TRBJ2-5	.	.
TGTGCCAGCACCTATTTGCCGGGACAGGGATTATCTGGGGCCAACGTCCTGACTTTC	CASTYLPGQGLSGANVLTF	TRBV2	TRBJ2-6	TRBD1	few
TGCAGTGCTACCCGGGGGAGGCCAGCTAATTCACCCCTCCACTTT	CSATRGRPANSPLHF	TRBV20-1	TRBJ1-6	.	.
TGCGCCAGCAGTGAAGGGGGACTACATTCACCCCTCCACTTT	CASSEGGLHSPLHF	TRBV10-2	TRBJ1-6	.	.
TGTGCCACCTTGCCGGGACAGGGGAACTATGGCTACACCTTC	CATLPGQGNYGYTF	TRBV10-3	TRBJ1-2	TRBD1	many
TGTGCCAGCAAGGGTTTGCGGACCTACGAGCAGTACTTC	CASKGLRTYEQYF	TRBV7-2	TRBJ2-7	.	many
TGTGCCACCAGCAGCCCACAGAACACTGAAGCTTTCTTT	CATSSPQNTEAFF	TRBV15	TRBJ1-1	.	.
TGTGCCAGCAGTGAGACTAGCGGGGGGTTCCAAGAGACCCAGTACTTC	CASSETSGGFQETQYF	TRBV7-3	TRBJ2-5	TRBD2	few
TGTGCCAGCAGCTTGAAAGCGGGAGGGCAGGGGGAGCTGTTTTTT	CASSLKAGGQGELFF	TRBV5-6	TRBJ2-2	TRBD2	.
TGTGCCAGCAGTTTATTCGGACAGACAAACACCATATATTTT	CASSLFGQTNTIYF	TRBV2	TRBJ1-3	.	once
TGTGCCAGCAGTGAAGCGGGGGGTTATAGCAATCAGCCCCAGCATTTT	CASSEAGGYSNQPQHF	TRBV2	TRBJ1-5	.	many
TGTGCCAGCAGTTTCCGGGGGGCTACCGGACGGTACCAAGAGACCCAGTACTTC	CASSFRGATGRYQETQYF	TRBV7-9	TRBJ2-5	.	few
TGTGCCAGCAGCTTGGAATTCGGGCTTGAAGCTTTCTTT	CASSLEFGLEAFF	TRBV7-9	TRBJ1-1	.	.
TGCAGCTTGGGCCTCTATGGCTACACCTTC	CSLGLYGYTF	TRBV29-1	TRBJ1-2	.	.
TGTGCCAGCAGCTTTACGACTCAAGAGACCCAGTACTTC	CASSFTTQETQYF	TRBV7-3	TRBJ2-5	.	few
TGCAGTGCTAGTGACTCGGAAAGAGCAACTAATGAAAAACTGTTTTTT	CSASDSERATNEKLFF	TRBV20-1	TRBJ1-4	.	.
TGTGCCAGCGAGCGGCGCCATAGCAATCAGCCCCAGCATTTT	CASERRHSNQPQHF	TRBV5-6	TRBJ1-5	.	many
TGCAGTGCTACCACACAGGGGCCGGGTGAAAAACTGTTTTTT	CSATTQGPGEKLFF	TRBV20-1	TRBJ1-4	TRBD1	.
TGCGCCAGCAGCTTGGCCGGGCGGGGCGTAAACACTGAAGCTTTCTTT	CASSLAGRGVNTEAFF	TRBV5-1	TRBJ1-1	.	few
TGCGCCAGCAGCTTGGAGCTTACCACCGGGGAGCTGTTTTTT	CASSLELTTGELFF	TRBV5-1	TRBJ2-2	.	few
TGTGCCAGCAGCTTAGGCAGGGGAGATAGCAATCAGCCCCAGCATTTT	CASSLGRGDSNQPQHF	TRBV7-8	TRBJ1-5	.	many
TGTGCCAGCAGCCCGACAGGGGGAAATTCACCCCTCCACTTT	CASSPTGGNSPLHF	TRBV6-6	TRBJ1-6	TRBD1	many
TGTGCCAGCAGAAGACAGGTTGGAGCTAATGAAAAACTGTTTTTT	CASRRQVGANEKLFF	TRBV2	TRBJ1-4	.	few
TGTGCCAGCAGGGGCCCCGGGACTAGCGGGAGTGTCTGGTACGAGCAGTACTTC	CASRGPGTSGSVWYEQYF	TRBV2	TRBJ2-7	TRBD2	once
TGTGCCAGCAGCCAAGACGAGGATGGCTACACCTTC	CASSQDEDGYTF	TRBV9	TRBJ1-2	.	few
TGTGCCAGCAGCCAAGAGCAGAGCATGAACACTGAAGCTTTCTTT	CASSQEQSMNTEAFF	TRBV10-3	TRBJ1-1	.	.
TGTGCCAGCAGTGACGGGACAGTTGAAAAACTGTTTTTT	CASSDGTVEKLFF	TRBV6-5	TRBJ1-4	TRBD1	.
TGTGCCGCCATCGGCAGGGGAGCTGAAGCTTTCTTT	CAAIGRGAEAFF	TRBV10-3	TRBJ1-1	.	.
TGTGCCTGGAGTGTAGGGGGGTCTGGCTACACCTTC	CAWSVGGSGYTF	TRBV6-1	TRBJ1-2	.	.